This TCR beta chain was captured in a study of T cells after yellow fever vaccination. This clonotype was seen only a few times. The 5'RACE template-switching step produced TCR cDNA and added a universal primer site and UMIs. TCRdb reprocessed the 5' RACE reads with MiXCR, giving one entry per CDR3 protein. The sample gives a few hundred thousand distinct CDR3 sequences, approximately 10% of which show up once; 3% to 4% is in the top ten. Trimming took 7 bases from V and 2 from J, leaving 12 bases between them. The CDR3 spans 14 residues. Germline V gene sequence: CDR1 MNHNS, CDR2 SASEGT. This receptor was identified in a man in his late teens or twenties who received the YFV17D yellow fever vaccine. The sample here was CD4+ T cells sorted from PBMCs, taken 5 days after the yellow fever booster vaccination. V usage is TRBV6-1 and J usage is TRBJ1-3, with D hard to call. The CDR3 spells CASTEISAGNTIYF. The CDR3 bases are TGTGCCAGCACCGAAATTTCGGCTGGAAACACCATATATTTT.